The clone carrying this T cell receptor (beta chain) was seen ten or more times. The data originate from a study of T cells in Graves' hyperthyroidism and ophthalmopathy. The CDR3 has 12 amino acids. The V end was cut by 5 bases, the J end by 9 bases, with 11 bases between. TCR beta CDR3 region amplification was performed from RNA transcripts. First-round RT-PCR of the TCR CDR3 relied on the HTBI primer set. TCRdb fed the multiplex PCR reads into MiXCR, producing one record per CDR3 protein. The sample records 250,000 to 300,000 distinct CDR3 sequences, around 15% being singletons. Sequenced sample: blood. V is TRBV12-3 or TRBV12-4 and J is TRBJ2-1, with D possibly called TRBD1 or TRBD2 (5 bases each). This TCR was sampled from a woman between 50 and 59 years old with Graves' hyperthyroidism that later progressed to Graves' ophthalmopathy. The CDR3 loop is CASSPRGTEQFF. In DNA, the CDR3 is TGTGCCAGCAGTCCTCGGGGCACTGAGCAGTTCTTC.